The 15 T cell receptor beta chains in this list originate from one sample, sequenced in a study of cytomegalovirus exposure and HLA in healthy donors. Researchers ran the PCR with 60 Vbeta and 13 Jbeta primers. TCRdb's table, derived via immunoSEQ multiplex PCR, lists solely in-frame clones and lacks some. In the table there are approximately 100,000 clones, over 65% of which are singletons. The sample taken for sequencing was PBMCs. The receptors here all came from a female donor in good health and CMV-seronegative.

The genes are TRBV30 and TRBJ2-3; D might be TRBD1 (5 bases). The CDR3 spans 15 residues. Germline loops: CDR1 GTSNPN, CDR2 SVGIG (reference sequence). The V end was cut by 3 bases, the J end by 2 bases, with 15 bases between. The CDR3 DNA reads TGTGCCTGGAGGGCGTGGGGCCCGAACACAGATACGCAGTATTTT. This sequence encodes CAWRAWGPNTDTQYF.

V gene TRBV27 combines with J gene TRBJ1-1, with D tentatively TRBD1 (5 bases). V shed 0 bases and J shed 2 bases, with 10 bases lying between them. Germline assignment: CDR1 MNHEY and CDR2 SMNVEV (reference sequence). There are 15 residues in the CDR3. In DNA, the CDR3 is TGTGCCAGCAGTTTATCACCAAGGGGAAACACTGAAGCTTTCTTT. Translated, it gives CASSLSPRGNTEAFF.

This sequence joins TRBV30 and TRBJ1-1, with 10 positions matching TRBD1. The CDR3 length is 13 residues. Germline values: CDR1 GTSNPN, CDR2 SVGIG (reference sequence). V gave up 6 bases and J gave up 11 bases; unmatched junction bases: 12. This chain's CDR3 is CACSPGQGLVAFF. The CDR3 DNA reads TGTGCCTGCTCCCCGGGACAGGGGTTGGTGGCTTTCTTT.

V is TRBV5-6 and J is TRBJ2-1, with 8 bases identical to TRBD2. CDR1 is SGHDT and CDR2 is YYEEEE in the germline V gene. V trimming: 3 bases; J trimming: 1 base; junction bases outside the gene matches: 9. The CDR3 is made up of 17 amino acids. The CDR3 here is CASSSRLAGPSYNEQFF. The CDR3, as DNA: TGTGCCAGCAGCTCGAGATTAGCGGGGCCTTCCTACAATGAGCAGTTCTTC.

The J gene is TRBJ2-7, the V gene TRBV4-3; D may be TRBD1 (5 bases). The CDR3 runs 16 residues. Germline-derived CDR1 and CDR2 are LGHNA and YSLEER. The ends were cut back, 0 bases at V and 2 bases at J, with 14 bases in the middle. The CDR3 sequence: CASSQERNRYPYEQYF. The CDR3, as DNA: TGCGCCAGCAGCCAAGAGCGGAACAGGTACCCCTACGAGCAGTACTTC.

The rearrangement uses TRBV29-1 and TRBJ1-2; 10 bases line up with TRBD1. This CDR3 spans 16 amino acids. CDR1 is SQVTM and CDR2 is ANQGSEA in the germline V gene. Trimming cost V 3 bases and J 4 bases; bases outside gene matches: 11. CDR3 bases: TGCAGCGTTGAGTCTTACCGGACAGGGGGTCTCTATGGCTACACCTTC. It specifies CSVESYRTGGLYGYTF. Full variable domain (missing parts from reference TRBV29-1 and TRBJ1-2): SAVISQKPSRDICQRGTSLTIQCQVDSQVTMMFWYRQQPGQSLTLIATANQGSEATYESGFVIDKFPISRPNLTFSTLTVSNMSPEDSSIYLCSVESYRTGGLYGYTFGSGTRLTVV.

The chain employs TRBV9 and TRBJ2-7, with D possibly matching TRBD2 (5 bases). CDR3 size: 14 residues. CDR1 is SGDLS and CDR2 is YYNGEE in the germline V gene. V was pared by 0 bases and J by 1 base, with 8 bases between. This chain's CDR3 is CASSVGTDSYEQYF. CDR3 nucleotide sequence: TGTGCCAGCAGCGTAGGGACTGATTCCTACGAGCAGTACTTC.

This clone was counted only a few times. In DNA, the CDR3 is TGTGCCTGTCAGGGTTTGGATACTGAAGCTTTCTTT. It codes for CACQGLDTEAFF. The chain joins TRBV30 to TRBJ1-1, with D tentatively TRBD1 (5 bases). CDR1 and CDR2 from the germline V gene are GTSNPN and SVGIG (reference sequence). V lost 6 bases to trimming and J lost 5 bases, with 13 bases between them. This CDR3 has 12 amino acids.

The genes are TRBV27 and TRBJ1-3; 10 nucleotides agree with TRBD1. The CDR3 has 17 residues. V was clipped by 3 bases and J by 3 bases; unmatched bases: 8. The germline gives CDR1 MNHEY, CDR2 SMNVEV (reference sequence). This chain's CDR3 is CASSLKSGTGVGNTIYF. The CDR3 coding sequence is TGTGCCAGCAGTTTGAAATCCGGGACAGGGGTTGGAAACACCATATATTTT.

This clone has just one count. The chain uses TRBV18 and TRBJ1-2, with 9 bases that match TRBD1. The J segment lost 6 bases and the V segment lost 2 bases, leaving 4 bases of the junction unmatched. From germline, CDR1 is KGHSH and CDR2 LQKENI. This CDR3 has 14 residues. The CDR3 coding sequence is TGTGCCAGCTCACCATCGGGACAGGGTAATGGCTACACCTTC. Its translation is CASSPSGQGNGYTF.

The V call is TRBV6-5, the J call TRBJ1-5; a possible D gene is TRBD1 (6 bases). This CDR3 comprises 15 residues. Germline V gene lookup returns CDR1 MNHEY and CDR2 SVGAGI. Trimming took 6 bases from V and 9 from J, leaving 21 bases between them. CDR3: CASSLMTGPLWPQHF. As DNA, the CDR3 is TGTGCCAGCAGCCTGATGACAGGCCCCCTGTGGCCCCAGCATTTT.

A word on this clone: This sample includes further DNA sequences coding for the same CDR3. This sequence joins TRBV9 and TRBJ2-1; 9 bases agree with TRBD2. V trimming: 0 bases; J trimming: 3 bases; junction bases outside the gene matches: 4. CDR1 and CDR2 (germline): SGDLS, YYNGEE. The CDR3 extends over 16 amino acids. The CDR3, as DNA: TGTGCCAGCAGCGTAGTTGGAGCGGGGGGCTACAATGAGCAGTTCTTC. The encoded protein is CASSVVGAGGYNEQFF.

This chain links TRBV5-1 with TRBJ2-7; a weak D match, TRBD1 (7 bases). Germline V lookup: CDR1 SGHRS, CDR2 YFSETQ. V was trimmed by 4 bases and J by 3 bases, leaving 17 bases between them. CDR3 length: 15 amino acids. As DNA, the CDR3 is TGCGCCAGCAGCCCTGGGGGGACAGCTCGCTACGAGCAGTACTTC. Residues: CASSPGGTARYEQYF.

DNA of the CDR3: TGTGCCAGCAGCTTAGATAAGGGGACTCAGAACACCGGGGAGCTGTTTTTT. Its protein product is CASSLDKGTQNTGELFF. The rearrangement uses TRBV11-2 and TRBJ2-2, with D possibly matching TRBD2 (6 bases). The ends were cut back, 0 bases at V and 1 base at J, with 12 bases in the middle. This CDR3 has 17 residues. Looked up from germline, CDR1 is SGHAT and CDR2 is FQNNGV. Drawing the rest from reference TRBV11-2 and TRBJ2-2, the complete variable domain is EAGVAQSPRYKIIEKRQSVAFWCNPISGHATLYWYQQILGQGPKLLIQFQNNGVVDDSQLPKDRFSAERLKGVDSTLKIQPAKLEDSAVYLCASSLDKGTQNTGELFFGEGSRLTVL.

This chain uses TRBV7-9 with TRBJ2-7; 8 nucleotides match TRBD2. Germline V gene data show CDR1 as SEHNR and CDR2 as FQNEAQ (reference sequence). The trim removed 5 bases at V and 3 bases at J, leaving 9 bases unmatched. The CDR3 totals 15 residues. CDR3 sequence: CASSLAGGRSYEQYF. Here the CDR3 DNA reads TGTGCCAGCAGCCTCGCGGGGGGCCGAAGCTACGAGCAGTACTTC.